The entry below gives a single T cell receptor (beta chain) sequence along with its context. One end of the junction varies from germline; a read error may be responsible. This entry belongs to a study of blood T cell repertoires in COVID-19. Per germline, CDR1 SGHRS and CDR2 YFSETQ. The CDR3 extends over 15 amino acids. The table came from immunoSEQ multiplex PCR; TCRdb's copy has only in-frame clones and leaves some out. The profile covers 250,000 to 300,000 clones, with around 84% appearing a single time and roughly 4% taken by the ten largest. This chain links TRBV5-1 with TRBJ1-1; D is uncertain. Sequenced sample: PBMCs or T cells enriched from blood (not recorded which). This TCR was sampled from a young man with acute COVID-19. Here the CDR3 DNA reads TGTGCCAGCAGCTATTCAGTCCTTATGAACACTGAAGCTTTCTTT. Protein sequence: CASSYSVLMNTEAFF.